Shown below are 28 T cell receptor beta chains from a single sample sequenced in a study of blood T cell repertoires in COVID-19. Profiled with immunoSEQ multiplex PCR; TCRdb holds only in-frame clones, not every one. This sample has some 200,000 clones; approximately 90% occur once, and the top ten carry around 4.8%. Sample: peripheral blood. The receptor set was obtained from a woman in her forties with acute or convalescent COVID-19.

The J gene is TRBJ2-1, the V gene TRBV13; 7 positions match TRBD2. The CDR3 is 15 residues long. Losses at the gene ends were 2 bases for V and 5 bases for J; bases not matched to a gene: 6. Germline V gene data show CDR1 as PRHDT and CDR2 as FYEKMQ (reference sequence). The CDR3 here is CASSLLISGDNEQFF. For the CDR3, the DNA is TGTGCCAGCAGCTTATTAATCAGCGGGGACAATGAGCAGTTCTTC.

The table lists this clone with a count of one. Other DNA sequences within the sample encode an identical CDR3. This rearrangement joins TRBV5-1 to TRBJ1-4; 11 bases line up with TRBD1. The germline gives CDR1 SGHRS, CDR2 YFSETQ. The CDR3 is made up of 14 amino acids. The J segment lost 6 bases and the V segment lost 4 bases, leaving 2 bases of the junction unmatched. CDR3 bases: TGCGCCAGCAGCCCGGGACAGGGGGATGAAAAACTGTTTTTT. Amino acids: CASSPGQGDEKLFF.

J is TRBJ1-3 and V is TRBV11-3; TRBD1 matches 12 bases. Germline V CDR1 and CDR2: SGHNT, YENEEA. V lost 4 bases, J lost 2 bases, and 3 bases stayed unmatched. The CDR3 is 16 amino acids. The CDR3 coding sequence is TGTGCCAGCAGCTGGCGGGACAGGGGGCCTGGAAACACCATATATTTT. It yields the protein CASSWRDRGPGNTIYF.

The chain employs TRBV14 and TRBJ1-2; D not resolved. Germline CDR1 reads SGHDN; CDR2 reads FVKESK. The germline V and J ends were trimmed by 4 bases and 5 bases, with 14 bases remaining between them. This CDR3 region has 14 residues. The CDR3 here is CASSRLVGGYGYTF. CDR3 in DNA: TGTGCCAGCAGCCGATTAGTTGGAGGTTATGGCTACACCTTC.

The sample holds one count of this clone. The chain carries TRBV5-5 and TRBJ2-7, with a possible D match to TRBD1 (5 bases). This CDR3 contains 16 residues. CDR1 and CDR2 (germline): SGHKS, YYEKEE (reference sequence). V was trimmed by 4 bases and J by 7 bases, leaving 24 bases between them. CDR3 sequence reads: CASSLPAIPGIGEQYV. Written as DNA, the CDR3 is TGTGCCAGCAGCCTCCCGGCAATCCCAGGGATCGGGGAGCAGTACGTC.

The V gene is TRBV4-2, the J gene TRBJ1-6; D may be TRBD1 (5 bases). Per germline, CDR1 LGHNA and CDR2 YNFKEQ. This CDR3 is built from 13 residues. V was pared by 0 bases and J by 9 bases, with 6 bases between. The CDR3 spells CASSQEGGSPLHF. The DNA of the CDR3 is TGTGCCAGCAGCCAAGAGGGGGGTTCACCCCTCCACTTT.

The V gene is TRBV3-1 (or the pseudogene TRBV3-2), the J gene TRBJ2-6; a possible D gene is TRBD2 (5 bases). Germline loops: CDR1 LGHDT, CDR2 YNNKEL (reference sequence). The CDR3 covers 16 residues. V was trimmed by 1 base and J by 4 bases, leaving 11 bases between them. As DNA, the CDR3 is TGTGCCAGCAGCCAAGGCGTAGCGCCAGGGGCCAACGTCCTGACTTTC. This translates into CASSQGVAPGANVLTF.

The J gene is TRBJ2-2, the V gene TRBV6-6; TRBD1 is a possible D gene (6 bases). With 8 bases removed from V and 1 base from J, the gap between germline ends came to 11 bases. The CDR3 contains 14 residues. CDR1 and CDR2 from the germline V gene are MNHNY and SVGAGI (reference sequence). In DNA, the CDR3 is TGTGCCAGCGGGCCGACAGGGAACACCGGGGAGCTGTTTTTT. As protein: CASGPTGNTGELFF.

Turning to this clone: The sample holds other DNA sequences that translate to the same CDR3. This rearrangement joins TRBV4-2 to TRBJ1-1, with D maybe TRBD1 (6 bases). This CDR3 is 15 amino acids long. V lost 0 bases and J lost 4, with 12 bases in between. CDR1 is LGHNA and CDR2 is YNFKEQ in the germline V gene. CDR3 region: CASSQDEGRGTEAFF. The DNA of the CDR3 is TGTGCCAGCAGCCAAGATGAGGGCAGGGGCACTGAAGCTTTCTTT.

The chain carries TRBV5-4 and TRBJ2-7, with 8 nucleotides matching TRBD1. CDR3 length equals 16 residues. Germline V gives CDR1 SGHNT, CDR2 YYREEE (reference sequence). V gave up 5 bases and J gave up 2 bases; unmatched junction bases: 12. CDR3 in DNA: TGTGCCAGCAGTTTCAAAGGACAGGGACCCCCCTACGAGCAGTACGTC. Translating gives CASSFKGQGPPYEQYV.

The J gene is TRBJ1-1, the V gene TRBV7-2, with 8 positions matching TRBD1. The CDR3 length is 14 residues. CDR1 and CDR2 from the germline V gene are SGHTA and FQGNSA. V gave up 1 base and J gave up 8 bases; unmatched junction bases: 6. The CDR3, as DNA: TGTGCCAGCAGCTTAGGAACCACAGGGGGGGAAGCTTTCTTT. This codes for CASSLGTTGGEAFF.

The genes are TRBV6-6 and TRBJ1-2; TRBD1 might be the D (5 bases). The germline CDR1 and CDR2 sequences are MNHNY and SVGAGI (reference sequence). The CDR3 length is 12 residues. CDR3: CANRRQGYGYTF. The CDR3 coding sequence is TGTGCTAATCGGCGGCAGGGCTATGGCTACACCTTC.

The chain has TRBV15 and TRBJ2-1; 8 bases are shared with TRBD2. This CDR3 has 15 residues. The V segment lost 8 bases and the J segment 5 bases; nucleotides outside the gene matches: 11. Looked up from germline, CDR1 is LNHNV and CDR2 is YYDKDF (reference sequence). The CDR3 sequence is CATRKRRGADNEQFF. CDR3 in DNA: TGTGCCACCCGGAAGAGGCGGGGGGCCGACAATGAGCAGTTCTTC.

The CDR3 DNA sequence: TGTGCCTGGAGTTCAGGGACAGGAAAAAACATTCAGTACTTC. Its protein product is CAWSSGTGKNIQYF. The chain is built from TRBV30 and TRBJ2-4; 8 nucleotides line up with TRBD1. The CDR3 sequence is 14 residues long. The V segment lost 2 bases and the J segment 4 bases; nucleotides outside the gene matches: 4. The V gene's germline CDR1 is GTSNPN and CDR2 SVGIG (reference sequence).

This clone came up a few times. The chain carries TRBV4-2 and TRBJ2-5; weak D call: TRBD2 (7 bases). V was shortened by 4 bases and J by 3 bases, with 18 bases between the two germline ends. Germline V lookup: CDR1 LGHNA, CDR2 YNFKEQ. The CDR3 is made up of 16 amino acids. The CDR3 loop reads CASSRSPGGGEETQYF. Written as DNA, the CDR3 is TGTGCCAGCAGCCGATCGCCCGGAGGGGGGGAAGAGACCCAGTACTTC.

The chain carries TRBV5-4 and TRBJ1-3, with TRBD1 matching over 11 bases. Per the germline V gene, CDR1 is SGHNT and CDR2 is YYREEE (reference sequence). V dropped 4 bases and J dropped 1; count of bases not matched to a gene: 7. The CDR3 is 17 residues long. CDR3 region: CASSRTGTGGSGNTIYF. CDR3 in DNA: TGTGCCAGCAGCAGGACCGGGACAGGGGGTTCTGGAAACACCATATATTTT.

This clone appeared a single time. V gene TRBV27 combines with J gene TRBJ1-1; 8 bases line up with TRBD1. From germline, CDR1 is MNHEY and CDR2 SMNVEV (reference sequence). This CDR3 spans 16 amino acids. After removal of 6 bases from V and 9 bases from J, the junction contained 18 bases not matched to a gene. DNA for the CDR3: TGTGCCAGCAGGTCCTACTCAGGGGGCTTTTTTAGTAAAGCTTTCTTT. Translated: CASRSYSGGFFSKAFF.

V usage is TRBV24-1 and J usage is TRBJ2-2; D call uncertain. The V end was cut by 3 bases, the J end by 6 bases, with 16 bases between. The length of the CDR3 is 16 residues. The germline gives CDR1 KGHDR, CDR2 SFDVKD. CDR3 bases: TGTGCCACCAGTGATGAGTATCCCCATGGGCCCGGGGAGCTGTTTTTT. Amino acids: CATSDEYPHGPGELFF.

V and J are TRBV25-1 and TRBJ2-3; possible D gene TRBD1, 5 bases. Germline V gives CDR1 MGHDK, CDR2 SYGVNS. The germline V and J ends were trimmed by 2 bases and 2 bases, with 11 bases remaining between them. This CDR3 has 15 amino acids. This CDR3 is CASSETTRVTDTQYF. CDR3 bases: TGTGCCAGCAGTGAAACAACCAGGGTCACAGATACGCAGTATTTT.

The chain recombines TRBV25-1 with TRBJ1-2; a possible D gene is TRBD1 (6 bases). This CDR3 is 14 amino acids long. The V and J ends lost 2 bases and 9 bases respectively, with 16 bases between them. Germline lookup yields CDR1 MGHDK and CDR2 SYGVNS. CDR3 residues: CASSEPTGLNSYTF. The CDR3 bases are TGTGCCAGCAGTGAACCGACAGGCTTAAACAGCTACACCTTC.

V gene TRBV18 combines with J gene TRBJ2-6; D is unresolved. Trimming removed 4 bases at V and 0 bases at J, with 7 bases between. The CDR3 is 15 residues long. Germline V gene lookup returns CDR1 KGHSH and CDR2 LQKENI. CDR3 residues: CASSQTISGANVLTF. The CDR3 DNA is TGTGCCAGCTCACAAACAATCTCTGGGGCCAACGTCCTGACTTTC.

The rearrangement joins TRBV4-1 to TRBJ2-1, with a possible D match to TRBD2 (6 bases). Between the trimmed V and J ends, which lost 4 bases and 4 bases, there was a span of 17 bases. There are 16 residues in the CDR3. Germline V gene sequence: CDR1 MGHRA, CDR2 YSYEKL. The CDR3 reads CASSRDLGGTYNEQFF. The DNA for the CDR3 is TGCGCCAGCAGCCGCGACTTGGGGGGTACTTACAATGAGCAGTTCTTC.

The chain couples TRBV30 to TRBJ2-3; D remains unclear. CDR3 length equals 13 residues. V gave up 4 bases and J gave up 1 base, with 9 bases separating them. CDR1 is GTSNPN, CDR2 SVGIG, per germline (reference sequence). CDR3 loop: CAWNRIGTDTQYF. The CDR3 DNA follows: TGTGCCTGGAACCGAATAGGCACAGATACGCAGTATTTT. The full variable domain, in which reference TRBV30 and TRBJ2-3 provide the parts outside the CDR3, is SQTIHQWPATLVQPVGSPLSLECTVEGTSNPNLYWYRQAAGRGLQLLFYSVGIGQISSEVPQNLSASRPQDRQFILSSKKLLLSDSGFYLCAWNRIGTDTQYFGPGTRLTVL.

The chain carries TRBV6-6 and TRBJ1-4; D not certain. V lost 2 bases, J lost 3 bases, and 10 bases lay in between. In germline, CDR1 is MNHNY, CDR2 SVGAGI (reference sequence). CDR3 length: 15 amino acids. The CDR3 sequence: CASSYPGGANEKLFF. The CDR3 nucleotides are TGTGCCAGCAGTTACCCCGGCGGGGCTAATGAAAAACTGTTTTTT.

The chain couples TRBV7-6 to TRBJ2-1; 9 nucleotides line up with TRBD2. Trimming took 5 bases from V and 0 from J; bases not matched to a gene: 5. The CDR3 covers 16 residues. The germline V gene has CDR1 SGHVS and CDR2 FNYEAQ. The CDR3 bases are TGTGCCAGCAGCCCTTCTAGCGGGGCCTCCTACAATGAGCAGTTCTTC. This sequence encodes CASSPSSGASYNEQFF.

The chain joins TRBV3-1 (or the pseudogene TRBV3-2) to TRBJ1-2, with TRBD1 as a possible D gene (6 bases). Trimming cost V 2 bases and J 4 bases, with 11 bases left between them. Per germline, CDR1 LGHDT and CDR2 YNNKEL (reference sequence). The CDR3 length is 14 residues. DNA for the CDR3: TGTGCCAGCAGCCAACCGGGACACCGCTATGGCTACACCTTC. As protein: CASSQPGHRYGYTF.

The V and J genes are TRBV6-5 and TRBJ1-1; 7 bases match TRBD1. The germline V gene encodes CDR1 MNHEY and CDR2 SVGAGI. Trimming at V came to 11 bases and at J to 3 bases, leaving 15 bases not matched to a gene. The CDR3 spans 15 residues. The CDR3 DNA reads as TGTGCCGGTTCTCTTGGGTCCCAGGGGGACACTGAAGCTTTCTTT. It yields the protein CAGSLGSQGDTEAFF.

The chain recombines TRBV9 with TRBJ1-4; no definite D call. This CDR3 has 15 amino acids. Germline CDR1 reads SGDLS; CDR2 reads YYNGEE. V gave up 0 bases and J gave up 7 bases, with 13 bases separating them. CDR3 nucleotide sequence: TGTGCCAGCAGCGTAGCGGGGAATATGGGTGAAAAACTGTTTTTT. Translated, it gives CASSVAGNMGEKLFF.